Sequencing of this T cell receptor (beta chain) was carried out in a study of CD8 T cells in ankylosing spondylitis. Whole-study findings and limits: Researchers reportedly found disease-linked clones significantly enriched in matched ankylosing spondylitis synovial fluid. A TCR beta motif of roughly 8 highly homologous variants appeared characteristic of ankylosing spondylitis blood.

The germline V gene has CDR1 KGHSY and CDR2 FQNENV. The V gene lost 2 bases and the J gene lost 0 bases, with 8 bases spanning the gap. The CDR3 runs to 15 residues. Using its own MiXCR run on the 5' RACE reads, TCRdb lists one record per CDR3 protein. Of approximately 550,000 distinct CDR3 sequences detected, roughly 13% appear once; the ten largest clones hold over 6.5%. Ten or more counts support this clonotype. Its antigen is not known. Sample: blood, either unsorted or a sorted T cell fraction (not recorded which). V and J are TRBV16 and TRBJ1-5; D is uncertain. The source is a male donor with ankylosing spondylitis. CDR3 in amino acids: CASSQLQNSNQPQHF. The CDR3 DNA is TGTGCCAGCAGCCAACTCCAAAATAGCAATCAGCCCCAGCATTTT.